This T cell receptor beta chain appears in the sequencing data of a study of T cell changes during pregnancy in multiple sclerosis (dated by TCRdb to the late 2010s). A note on the overall study: In women with multiple sclerosis, the researchers looked at how the T cell repertoire shifted as pregnancy progressed.

About this clone: Its antigen remains unidentified. No much larger clone is present one base from it, and per-base qualities are unavailable.

The receptor library was made with the immunoSEQ multiplex PCR assay. Not all clones reach the TCRdb copy of this immuneACCESS table, which keeps in-frame sequences only. Checked studies attribute under half of the gap to unresolved V genes and leave the rest unexplained. Across this sample there are around 71,000 clones, with 92% seen only once. Together, the top ten hold roughly 1.6% of the sample. The CDR3, from cysteine to phenylalanine, totals 13 residues. Only CDR3 DNA remains: 39 bases, in frame from the first base. CDR1 and CDR2 are drawn from the germline V gene (reference sequence): PRHDT, FYEKMQ. V is shortened by 0 bases, J by 0 bases, and the region joining them spans 3 bases.

Source: peripheral blood, taken after pregnancy. Recombination joined TRBV13 with TRBJ2-7; the D gene is unclear. This receptor was identified in a female donor with multiple sclerosis, enrolled in a pregnancy study. The CDR3 reads CASSLGSSYEQYF. The DNA sequence is given as TGTGCCAGCAGCTTAGGGAGCTCCTACGAGCAGTACTTC.